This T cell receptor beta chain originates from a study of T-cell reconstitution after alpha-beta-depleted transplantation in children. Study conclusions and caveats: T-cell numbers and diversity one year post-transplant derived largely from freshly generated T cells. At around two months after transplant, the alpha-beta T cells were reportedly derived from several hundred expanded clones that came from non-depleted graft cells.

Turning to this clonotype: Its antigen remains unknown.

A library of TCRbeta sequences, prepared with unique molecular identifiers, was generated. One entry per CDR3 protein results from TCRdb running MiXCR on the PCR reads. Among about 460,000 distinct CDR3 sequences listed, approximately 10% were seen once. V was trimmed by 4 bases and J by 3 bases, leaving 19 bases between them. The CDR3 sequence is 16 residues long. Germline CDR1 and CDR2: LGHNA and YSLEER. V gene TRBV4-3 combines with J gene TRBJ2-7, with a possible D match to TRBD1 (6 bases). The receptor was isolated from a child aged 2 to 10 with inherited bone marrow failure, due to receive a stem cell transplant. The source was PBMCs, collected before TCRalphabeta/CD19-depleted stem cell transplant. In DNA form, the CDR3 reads TGCGCCAGCAGCCGAGACCCGACAGGAGTCGTCTACGAGCAGTACTTC. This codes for CASSRDPTGVVYEQYF.